This T cell receptor beta chain was sequenced during a study of T-cell memory formation after mild COVID-19. A remark on this clonotype: Its specificity is not known.

TCRdb fed the 5' RACE reads into MiXCR, producing one record per CDR3 protein. The sample carries about 620,000 distinct CDR3 sequences, more than 15% recorded once. Broader study findings: CD4/CD8 balance held among clones contracting day 15 to 85, and later expanders leaned CD4+. Within pre-infection memory, some responding clones were found, suggesting cross-reactive memory joined.

In germline, CDR1 is PRHDT, CDR2 FYEKMQ (reference sequence). The CDR3 totals 15 residues. V shed 4 bases and J shed 9 bases, with 19 bases lying between them. This TCR was sampled from an adult woman who had mild COVID-19 (a few samples of this study predate the infection). Cell type and time point are not known. The sequenced material came from PBMCs or a T cell subset sorted from them (not recorded which). V is TRBV13 and J is TRBJ2-1, with D perhaps assigned TRBD1 or TRBD2 (6 bases each). The CDR3 bases are TGTGCCAGCAGCTCCCGGGGGAGCCAAGGGGGTGAGCAGTTCTTC. Translating gives CASSSRGSQGGEQFF.